These 17 T cell receptor beta chains were all obtained from the same sample, sequenced in a study of neurological immune-mediated disorders. TCRdb reprocessed the 5' RACE reads with MiXCR, giving one entry per CDR3 protein. Of 50,000 to 70,000 distinct CDR3 sequences in the sample, roughly 10% are singletons; the top ten hold more than 6.5%. The time point here: longitudinal time-point 1 (baseline). Sequenced input: PBMCs. The receptors were gathered from a male donor with HTLV-1-associated myelopathy (HAM/TSP).

This clonotype was seen many times. This chain connects TRBV27 to TRBJ1-5; a possible D gene is TRBD1 (5 bases). The germline V gene has CDR1 MNHEY and CDR2 SMNVEV (reference sequence). The germline V and J ends were trimmed by 5 bases and 2 bases, with 7 bases remaining between them. There are 13 residues in the CDR3. The CDR3 protein is CASSQGRNQPQHF. The CDR3 DNA sequence: TGTGCCAGCAGTCAGGGCCGCAATCAGCCCCAGCATTTT.

The table lists this clonotype with many counts. The V call is TRBV3-1, the J call TRBJ2-1; D perhaps matches TRBD2 (5 bases). The CDR3 covers 13 residues. Trimming stripped 1 base from V and 15 bases from J, with 16 bases between. Germline V gives CDR1 LGHDT, CDR2 YNNKEL (reference sequence). The DNA of the CDR3 is TGTGCCAGCAGCCAAGCGGGCGGGCGGCTCCGGTTCTTC. This gives the protein CASSQAGGRLRFF.

This clonotype was observed many times. This chain joins TRBV5-1 and TRBJ1-2, with 9 positions matching TRBD1. This CDR3 contains 14 residues. Trimming at V came to 2 bases and at J to 3 bases, leaving 2 bases not matched to a gene. The germline V gene has CDR1 SGHRS and CDR2 YFSETQ. The CDR3 sequence is CASSLGDRDYGYTF. CDR3 DNA sequence: TGCGCCAGCAGCTTAGGGGACAGGGACTATGGCTACACCTTC. The variable domain in full, with the rest retrieved from reference TRBV5-1 and TRBJ1-2, is KAGVTQTPRYLIKTRGQQVTLSCSPISGHRSVSWYQQTPGQGLQFLFEYFSETQRNKGNFPGRFSGRQFSNSRSEMNVSTLELGDSALYLCASSLGDRDYGYTFGSGTRLTVV.

This clonotype occurred many times. This chain joins TRBV20-1 and TRBJ2-3; 9 positions match TRBD1. Germline assignment: CDR1 DFQATT and CDR2 SNEGSKA (reference sequence). Germline trimming cut 5 bases from V and 5 bases from J; bases unmatched to any gene: 5. The CDR3 sequence is 13 residues long. CDR3 coding DNA: TGCAGTGCTTGGGACAGGGCCAAAGATACGCAGTATTTT. It specifies CSAWDRAKDTQYF.

This clonotype was seen only a few times. The V and J genes are TRBV11-1 and TRBJ2-2; TRBD1 aligns across 8 bases. CDR1 is SGHAT and CDR2 is FQDESV in the germline V gene (reference sequence). The CDR3 runs 17 residues. Trimming cost V 0 bases and J 6 bases; bases outside gene matches: 9. The CDR3 reads CASSLALGTGMAGELFF. The CDR3 coding sequence is TGTGCCAGCAGCTTAGCGCTTGGGACAGGAATGGCCGGGGAGCTGTTTTTT.

This clonotype was recorded at least ten times. This chain joins TRBV7-6 and TRBJ1-4; no reliable D call. Deletions cut 5 bases from V and 4 bases from J, with 11 bases between. Germline V gene data show CDR1 as SGHVS and CDR2 as FNYEAQ. This CDR3 spans 14 amino acids. The CDR3 DNA follows: TGTGCCAGCAGCCCCCGTAAGGGTAATGAAAAACTGTTTTTT. It specifies CASSPRKGNEKLFF.

This clonotype was picked up many times. The rearrangement links TRBV7-9 to TRBJ2-5; unclear D gene. The CDR3 runs 14 residues. The germline V and J ends were trimmed by 1 base and 0 bases, with 6 bases remaining between them. Germline V gene data show CDR1 as SEHNR and CDR2 as FQNEAQ (reference sequence). The CDR3 region has the DNA TGTGCCAGCAGCTTAGTTGGGGACCAAGAGACCCAGTACTTC. Protein product: CASSLVGDQETQYF.

The chain is built from TRBV10-2 and TRBJ2-1; D gene ambiguous. This CDR3 has 16 amino acids. V was cut by 6 bases and J by 0 bases, with 15 bases left in between. The germline CDR1 and CDR2 sequences are WSHSY and SAAADI. The CDR3 DNA reads TGCGCCAGCAGAGACGTGGCCCTGAGCTCCTACAATGAGCAGTTCTTC. Translated: CASRDVALSSYNEQFF.

This clonotype was recorded many times. The gene calls are TRBV5-1 and TRBJ2-2, with D hard to call. With 0 bases removed from V and 2 bases from J, the gap between germline ends came to 8 bases. CDR1 SGHRS and CDR2 YFSETQ come from the germline V gene. The CDR3 is made up of 15 amino acids. The CDR3 region is CASSLEQLNTGELFF. CDR3 coding DNA: TGCGCCAGCAGCTTGGAACAGCTAAACACCGGGGAGCTGTTTTTT.

Remarks on this clonotype: One end of the junction is discordant with germline, which a read error may explain. The rearrangement uses TRBV25-1 and TRBJ2-3; 7 bases are a match to TRBD1. The CDR3 is made up of 15 amino acids. Germline loops: CDR1 MGHDK, CDR2 SYGVNS. CDR3 protein: CANTQTGSGTDTLYF. CDR3 sequence (DNA): TGTGCCAACACCCAGACAGGGTCCGGCACAGATACGCTGTATTTT.

This clonotype was picked up many times. The CDR3, as DNA: TGCGCCAGCAGCGCCGGGCCCTCTAGGACCTACGAGCAGTACTTC. This sequence encodes CASSAGPSRTYEQYF. The chain recombines TRBV5-1 with TRBJ2-7; no firm D call. The V and J ends lost 4 bases and 2 bases respectively, with 16 bases between them. The germline CDR1 and CDR2 sequences are SGHRS and YFSETQ. The CDR3 sequence is 15 residues long.

This clonotype was seen ten or more times. V is TRBV6-5 and J is TRBJ2-1; D remains ambiguous. V was trimmed by 4 bases and J by 0 bases, leaving 10 bases between them. The germline V gene has CDR1 MNHEY and CDR2 SVGAGI. The CDR3 covers 15 residues. For the CDR3, the DNA is TGTGCCAGCAGTTCGGACGGAAGCTCCTACAATGAGCAGTTCTTC. Its protein is CASSSDGSSYNEQFF.

To note about this clonotype: A read error may produce the germline difference seen at one junction end. The chain recombines TRBV28 with TRBJ1-5, with D uncertain. The CDR3 sequence is 14 residues long. CDR1 is MDHEN and CDR2 is SYDVKM in the germline V gene. The CDR3, as DNA: TGTGCCAGCAGTCACCGACGGACGAATCAGCCCCAACATTTT. Translated: CASSHRRTNQPQHF.

In this sample, this clonotype turned up many times. The chain carries TRBV4-2 and TRBJ1-4; 11 nucleotides agree with TRBD1. Trimming removed 3 bases from V and 6 bases from J; junction bases left unmatched: 3. CDR3 size: 15 residues. Germline assignment: CDR1 LGHNA and CDR2 YNFKEQ. The CDR3 bases are TGTGCCAGCAGCCAGGAGGGACAGGGGGATGAAAAACTGTTTTTT. Residues: CASSQEGQGDEKLFF.

This clonotype was counted ten times or more. This sequence joins TRBV12-3 or TRBV12-4 and TRBJ1-2; 7 bases align to TRBD1. V lost 3 bases, J lost 7 bases, and 8 bases stayed unmatched. The CDR3 is 14 residues long. The CDR3 here is CASSFRRGRSGYTF. CDR3 nucleotides: TGTGCCAGCAGTTTTCGGAGGGGGCGGTCTGGCTACACCTTC.

This clonotype was observed many times. V usage is TRBV3-1 and J usage is TRBJ2-5; 7 bases are a match to TRBD2. The J segment lost 6 bases and the V segment lost 4 bases, leaving 8 bases of the junction unmatched. Germline CDR1 is LGHDT and CDR2 is YNNKEL (reference sequence). The CDR3 contains 14 residues. The CDR3 region has the DNA TGTGCCAGCAGCCTTAGCAGCGGGGCAAAGACCCAGTACTTC. Protein: CASSLSSGAKTQYF.

Worth noting for this clonotype: One end of the junction fails to match germline, which may point to a read error. The chain recombines TRBV7-3 with TRBJ2-1; D remains unclear. Per germline, CDR1 SGHTA and CDR2 FQGTGA. The CDR3 extends over 13 amino acids. The CDR3 region has the DNA TGTGCCAGCAGCTTAGGGCAGAACAATGACCAGTTCTTC. This sequence encodes CASSLGQNNDQFF.